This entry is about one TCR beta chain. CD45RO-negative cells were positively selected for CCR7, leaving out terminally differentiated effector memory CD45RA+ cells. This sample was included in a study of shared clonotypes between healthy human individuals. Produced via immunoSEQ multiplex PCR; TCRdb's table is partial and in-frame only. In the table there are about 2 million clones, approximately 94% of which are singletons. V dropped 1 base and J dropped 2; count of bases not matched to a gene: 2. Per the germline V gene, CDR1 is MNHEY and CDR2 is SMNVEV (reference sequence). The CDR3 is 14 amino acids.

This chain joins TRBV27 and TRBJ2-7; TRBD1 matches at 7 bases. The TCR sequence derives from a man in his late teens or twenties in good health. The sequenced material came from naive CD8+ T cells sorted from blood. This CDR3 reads CASSLWGQTYEQYF. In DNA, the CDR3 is TGTGCCAGCAGTTTATGGGGACAGACCTACGAGCAGTACTTC.